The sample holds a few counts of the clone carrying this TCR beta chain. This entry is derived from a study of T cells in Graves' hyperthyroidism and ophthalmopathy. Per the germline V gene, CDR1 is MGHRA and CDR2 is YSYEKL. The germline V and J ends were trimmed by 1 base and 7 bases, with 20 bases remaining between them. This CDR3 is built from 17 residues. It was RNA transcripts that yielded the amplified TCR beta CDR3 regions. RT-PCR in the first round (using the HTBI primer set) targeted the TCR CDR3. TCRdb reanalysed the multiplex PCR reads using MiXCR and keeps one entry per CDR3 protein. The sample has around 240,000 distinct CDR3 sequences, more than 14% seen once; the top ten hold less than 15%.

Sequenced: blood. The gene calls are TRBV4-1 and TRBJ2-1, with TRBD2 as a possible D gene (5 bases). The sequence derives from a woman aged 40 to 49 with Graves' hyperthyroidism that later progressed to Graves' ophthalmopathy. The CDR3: CASSQGAGGRNTNEQFF. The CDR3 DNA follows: TGCGCCAGCAGCCAAGGGGCAGGAGGAAGAAACACGAATGAGCAGTTCTTC.